The clone carrying this T cell receptor (beta chain) was detected once. The junction departs from germline at one end; a sequencing error may be responsible. The source of the sample is a study of spatial heterogeneity in lung cancer. Whole-study context: Raw reads contained each unique TCR and UMI combination more than ten times on average.

A single record per CDR3 protein comes from TCRdb applying MiXCR to the 5' RACE reads. Here the sample spans 110,000 or so distinct CDR3 sequences, under 14% being singletons. Indicated time point: blood at routine non-recurrence follow-up after resection. Whole RNA was taken from tumor, nontumor lung or frozen PBMC; it was then sequenced unsorted. This sequence was found in a female donor with early-stage non-small cell lung cancer. Source: PBMCs, taken at follow-up.

CDR3: CQLGREGHTDTQYF. CDR3 nucleotide sequence: TGCCAACTCGGGCGGGAGGGCCACACAGATACGCAGTATTTT. The chain uses TRBV7-9 and TRBJ2-3, with TRBD2 identical over 9 bases. This CDR3 region has 14 residues. From germline, CDR1 is SEHNR and CDR2 FQNEAQ (reference sequence).